This TCR beta chain originates from a study of regulatory T cells in long-lasting Graves disease. Looking at the study overall: Antithyroid drugs had been taken under 3 months by newly diagnosed Graves' patients.

Assembly of TCR beta libraries relied on iRepertoire HTBI primers together with Arm-PCR of CDR3 regions. From the multiplex PCR reads, TCRdb called clonotypes with MiXCR, one entry per CDR3 protein. The sample yields around 460,000 distinct CDR3 sequences, 12% to 15% seen once. The CDR3 spans 18 residues. V was pared by 4 bases and J by 4 bases, with 15 bases of the junction left unmatched. Germline V gives CDR1 MNHNS, CDR2 SASEGT. Time point denoted: newly diagnosed GD, antithyroid drugs for less than 3 months. PBMC RNA served as the TCR library source. This clonotype was picked up many times. The same data also contributed to another study, on T cells in Graves' hyperthyroidism and ophthalmopathy. As reported in that work: The diagnoses drew upon clinical symptoms, serum thyroxine and TRAb, thyroid ultrasound and orbital computed tomography. The HTBI primer set served for first-round RT-PCR of the TCR CDR3. By a 13 V-J model, ophthalmopathy was set apart from stable hyperthyroidism.

This receptor was obtained from a woman in her forties or fifties with Graves disease. The V gene is TRBV6-1, the J gene TRBJ1-1; 10 positions match TRBD1. Here the sequenced sample was peripheral blood mononuclear cells (PBMCs), taken at new diagnosis, from a patient treated with antithyroid drugs. CDR3 protein: CASSAGDRGRVTGTEAFF. The DNA for the CDR3 is TGTGCCAGCAGTGCCGGAGACAGGGGGCGTGTGACTGGCACTGAAGCTTTCTTT.